This TCR beta chain appears in the sequencing data of a study of siplizumab effects on memory and regulatory T cells. The CDR3 contains 14 residues. Germline CDR1 is MNHEY and CDR2 is SMNVEV (reference sequence). V was shortened by 4 bases and J by 1 base, with 8 bases between the two germline ends. Assay used: immunoSEQ multiplex PCR; TCRdb lists only in-frame clones, some missing. The sample lists roughly 120,000 clones, approximately 94% occurring once. The chain recombines TRBV27 with TRBJ1-3; D uncertain. The sequenced material came from non-Treg CD4+ T cells sorted from blood. The receptor's source is a human donor in good health. The CDR3, as DNA: TGTGCCAGCAGTTCAACAGATTCTGGAAACACCATATATTTT. Residues: CASSSTDSGNTIYF.